The present entry profiles one T cell receptor beta chain with its context. The data were taken from a study of blood T cell repertoires in COVID-19. The data were produced by immunoSEQ multiplex PCR, yet TCRdb's version contains in-frame clones alone and is incomplete. Of about 120,000 clones listed, about 88% are singletons. Germline V gives CDR1 MDHEN, CDR2 SYDVKM. The V gene lost 3 bases and the J gene lost 7 bases, with 13 bases spanning the gap. This CDR3 region has 15 residues. The source of this sequence is a woman between 65 and 79 years old who had recovered from COVID-19. Sequencing was done on a sample of peripheral blood. The chain joins TRBV28 to TRBJ1-6; perhaps TRBD1 as D (6 bases). The CDR3 loop reads CASSFRGHWNSPLHF. Here the CDR3 DNA reads TGTGCCAGCAGTTTCCGGGGACACTGGAATTCACCCCTCCACTTT.